A single sample gave rise to the 28 T cell receptor beta chains below, sequenced in a study of molecular identifiers for immune sequencing clone quantification. In TCRdb, the PCR reads were re-called with MiXCR into one record per CDR3 protein. This sample has about 630,000 distinct CDR3 sequences, with over 25% found just once. Sequenced sample: naive CD8+ T cells from blood, with Jurkat cell RNA spiked in. Subset reported: FACS-sorted CD8+CD4-CCR7+CD45RA+ naive T cells. Receptors were obtained from a human donor in good health. Some libraries in this study had Jurkat cell RNA spiked in.

This clonotype was picked up many times. The CDR3 reads CASSSSPRNEQYF. The CDR3 DNA is TGTGCCAGCAGCTCTTCCCCCAGGAACGAGCAGTACTTC. This chain joins TRBV7-6 and TRBJ2-7; D ambiguous. Per the germline V gene, CDR1 is SGHVS and CDR2 is FNYEAQ. The CDR3 sequence is 13 residues long. With 4 bases removed from V and 5 bases from J, the gap between germline ends came to 12 bases.

V and J are TRBV28 and TRBJ2-7; TRBD2 aligns across 7 bases. Per germline, CDR1 MDHEN and CDR2 SYDVKM. The V segment lost 2 bases and the J segment 4 bases; nucleotides outside the gene matches: 14. The CDR3 extends over 17 amino acids. CDR3 nucleotide sequence: TGTGCCAGCAGTTTAGCGTGGGAGGGGCAGGGTATGTACGAGCAGTACTTC. It encodes CASSLAWEGQGMYEQYF.

The V and J genes are TRBV7-2 and TRBJ1-2, with D hard to call. The CDR3 totals 12 residues. Looked up from germline, CDR1 is SGHTA and CDR2 is FQGNSA. Trimming shortened V by 11 bases and J by 8 bases, and 18 bases separated the two germline ends. CDR3 coding DNA: TGTGCCGCTAGCGAGTCCGAAGTCGGCTACACCTTC. This encodes CAASESEVGYTF.

This chain links TRBV18 with TRBJ1-5; 8 bases are a match to TRBD1. The CDR3 runs 15 residues. Trimming took 5 bases from V and 4 from J; bases not matched to a gene: 7. Germline V gene lookup returns CDR1 KGHSH and CDR2 LQKENI. The CDR3 sequence is CASSDDRGGNQPQHF. In DNA, the CDR3 is TGTGCCAGCTCAGATGACAGGGGTGGTAATCAGCCCCAGCATTTT. The full variable domain, completed using reference TRBV18 and TRBJ1-5, is NAGVMQNPRHLVRRRGQEARLRCSPMKGHSHVYWYRQLPEEGLKFMVYLQKENIIDESGMPKERFSAEFPKEGPSILRIQQVVRGDSAAYFCASSDDRGGNQPQHFGDGTRLSIL.

The chain has TRBV5-4 and TRBJ2-7, with TRBD2 identical over 9 bases. The CDR3 is made up of 13 amino acids. From germline, CDR1 is SGHNT and CDR2 YYREEE (reference sequence). Trimming cost V 5 bases and J 12 bases; bases outside gene matches: 12. The CDR3 DNA follows: TGTGCCAGCAGGGGGGGACTAGCCGCTCGATGGTACTTC. Protein sequence: CASRGGLAARWYF. Full variable domain (rest looked up from reference TRBV5-4 and TRBJ2-7): ETGVTQSPTHLIKTRGQQVTLRCSSQSGHNTVSWYQQALGQGPQFIFQYYREEENGRGNFPPRFSGLQFPNYSSELNVNALELDDSALYLCASRGGLAARWYFGPGTRLTVT.

J is TRBJ2-1 and V is TRBV7-9, with D perhaps TRBD2 (5 bases). The CDR3 contains 14 residues. Germline-derived CDR1 and CDR2 are SEHNR and FQNEAQ (reference sequence). V lost 5 bases and J lost 3, with 11 bases in between. The CDR3 loop reads CASSRALDYNEQFF. CDR3 DNA: TGTGCCAGCAGCCGCGCACTAGACTACAATGAGCAGTTCTTC.

This clonotype appeared many times. J is TRBJ2-5 and V is TRBV4-3; 7 bases line up with TRBD2. Germline CDR1 reads LGHNA; CDR2 reads YSLEER. V was pared by 3 bases and J by 1 base, with 2 bases of the junction left unmatched. This CDR3 region has 14 residues. The CDR3 loop reads CASSHRLAQETQYF. CDR3 nucleotide sequence: TGCGCCAGCAGCCATCGACTAGCCCAAGAGACCCAGTACTTC.

This clonotype has more than one count but fewer than ten. The chain is built from TRBV7-9 and TRBJ2-1, with 10 bases aligning to TRBD1. The length of the CDR3 is 16 residues. CDR1 SEHNR and CDR2 FQNEAQ come from the germline V gene (reference sequence). V was pared by 0 bases and J by 9 bases, with 8 bases of the junction left unmatched. CDR3 loop: CASSLATGQGFGEQFF. The CDR3 DNA follows: TGTGCCAGCAGCTTAGCGACGGGACAGGGGTTCGGTGAGCAGTTCTTC.

A remark on this clonotype: A much larger clone lies a single base off, so this may be a read error. The chain links TRBV28 to TRBJ2-7; D possibly corresponds to TRBD2 (6 bases). This CDR3 spans 14 amino acids. Germline V CDR1 and CDR2: MDHEN, SYDVKM. The CDR3 nucleotides are TGTGCCGGCAGTTCCCGGGGACTTTCCTACGAGCAGTACTTC. Encoded protein: CAGSSRGLSYEQYF.

The V and J genes are TRBV12-3 or TRBV12-4 and TRBJ2-5, with 8 bases that match TRBD2. Unmatched junction bases numbered 15, after V lost 9 bases and J lost 0 bases. This CDR3 has 17 residues. The CDR3 is CASSPSAGGHYQETQYF. In DNA, the CDR3 is TGTGCCAGTAGTCCGTCCGCGGGGGGACACTACCAAGAGACCCAGTACTTC.

This clonotype was observed a few times. The chain recombines TRBV6-5 with TRBJ2-7; D is possibly TRBD2 (5 bases). Per germline, CDR1 MNHEY and CDR2 SVGAGI. The V and J ends lost 4 bases and 1 base respectively, with 14 bases between them. The CDR3 extends over 15 amino acids. The CDR3 loop reads CASSSLGTRSYEQYF. The CDR3 DNA follows: TGTGCCAGCAGTTCCCTAGGTACTAGGTCCTACGAGCAGTACTTC.

This clonotype was counted at least ten times. This chain uses TRBV20-1 with TRBJ2-7; 10 bases are shared with TRBD2. The J segment lost 3 bases and the V segment lost 6 bases, leaving 5 bases of the junction unmatched. This CDR3 is 13 amino acids long. Per the germline V gene, CDR1 is DFQATT and CDR2 is SNEGSKA (reference sequence). The CDR3 DNA reads TGCAGTGCCCGGACTAGCGGAGACTACGAGCAGTACTTC. This codes for CSARTSGDYEQYF.

This clonotype has ten or more counts. This rearrangement joins TRBV4-3 to TRBJ1-4; D gene uncertain. V was shortened by 0 bases and J by 3 bases, with 8 bases between the two germline ends. Germline CDR1 reads LGHNA; CDR2 reads YSLEER. The CDR3 is made up of 15 amino acids. CDR3 protein: CASSQEPGSNEKLFF. In DNA form, the CDR3 reads TGCGCCAGCAGCCAAGAACCGGGGTCTAATGAAAAACTGTTTTTT.

Many counts were recorded for this clonotype. The chain employs TRBV4-3 and TRBJ1-4, with D tentatively TRBD1 (5 bases). Trimming pared 4 bases from V and 4 bases from J, leaving 25 bases between. Germline V lookup: CDR1 LGHNA, CDR2 YSLEER. CDR3 size: 19 residues. The CDR3 bases are TGCGCCAGCAGCCGTCATCACCGCTTCTCCGGGACGGATAATGAAAAACTGTTTTTT. Translated, it gives CASSRHHRFSGTDNEKLFF.

In its sample, this clonotype was seen once. A clone one base away is much larger, so this may be a read error. The chain joins TRBV20-1 to TRBJ2-5; no clear D gene. The germline CDR1 and CDR2 sequences are DFQATT and SNEGSKA (reference sequence). This CDR3 comprises 10 residues. The CDR3 coding sequence is TGCAGTGCTAGCCAGGAGACCCAGAACTTC. This gives the protein CSASQETQNF.

This rearrangement joins TRBV7-2 to TRBJ1-6; the D is unclear. V lost 1 base and J 2 bases, leaving 9 bases between the germline ends. The CDR3 consists of 16 residues. Germline V gene data show CDR1 as SGHTA and CDR2 as FQGNSA. The CDR3 spells CASSLEGITYNSPLHF. CDR3 in DNA: TGTGCCAGCAGCTTAGAAGGGATAACCTATAATTCACCCCTCCACTTT.

This clonotype was picked up a small number of times. This chain uses TRBV20-1 with TRBJ2-2; 13 bases are shared with TRBD2. V was clipped by 4 bases and J by 8 bases; unmatched bases: 4. This CDR3 has 14 amino acids. In germline, CDR1 is DFQATT, CDR2 SNEGSKA (reference sequence). The CDR3: CSAKTSGGRGELFF. The CDR3 nucleotides read TGCAGTGCTAAGACTAGCGGGGGGCGAGGGGAGCTGTTTTTT.

The chain uses TRBV28 and TRBJ1-2, with a possible D match to TRBD1 (5 bases). CDR1 and CDR2 from the germline V gene are MDHEN and SYDVKM. The CDR3 is made up of 16 amino acids. V was shortened by 3 bases and J by 5 bases, with 19 bases between the two germline ends. The CDR3 here is CASSFYRLSSSYGYTF. The CDR3 DNA follows: TGTGCCAGCAGTTTTTACAGGTTAAGTTCATCGTATGGCTACACCTTC.

This clonotype was detected only a few times. Since a much larger clone is just one base distant, this may be a read error. This sequence joins TRBV7-9 and TRBJ2-2; D possibly corresponds to TRBD2 (5 bases). Germline CDR1 is SEHNR and CDR2 is FQNEAQ (reference sequence). CDR3 size: 15 residues. The CDR3 is CASSYGSAYTGELLF. Written as DNA, the CDR3 is TGTGCCAGCAGCTACGGGTCAGCCTACACCGGGGAGCTGCTTTTT.

This clonotype was detected many times. The gene calls are TRBV29-1 and TRBJ2-5; 10 bases line up with TRBD1. Germline CDR1 and CDR2: SQVTM and ANQGSEA. Trimming took 3 bases from V and 7 from J; bases not matched to a gene: 17. The CDR3 runs to 17 residues. The CDR3 sequence: CSVEGTGVDLVIGTQYF. Here the CDR3 DNA reads TGCAGCGTTGAGGGGACAGGGGTCGATCTAGTTATCGGGACCCAGTACTTC.

This clonotype occurred a few times. V is TRBV7-2 and J is TRBJ1-3; no clear D gene. The CDR3 covers 16 residues. The germline V and J ends were trimmed by 5 bases and 0 bases, with 14 bases remaining between them. CDR1 is SGHTA and CDR2 is FQGNSA in the germline V gene. The CDR3 nucleotides read TGTGCCAGCAGCGTCAGGACCGCAATCTCTGGAAACACCATATATTTT. Its protein product is CASSVRTAISGNTIYF.

This clonotype came up a few times. V is TRBV10-3 and J is TRBJ2-7; weak D call: TRBD1 (6 bases). The CDR3 sequence is 14 residues long. The V end was cut by 4 bases, the J end by 3 bases, with 13 bases between. The germline gives CDR1 ENHRY, CDR2 SYGVKD. CDR3 DNA sequence: TGTGCCATCAGTGGGCAGGGGCCTTTCTACGAGCAGTACTTC. Encoded protein: CAISGQGPFYEQYF.

The table lists this clonotype with many counts. V usage is TRBV28 and J usage is TRBJ2-3, with 9 positions matching TRBD2. The germline V gene has CDR1 MDHEN and CDR2 SYDVKM. The length of the CDR3 is 15 residues. V trimming: 5 bases; J trimming: 0 bases; junction bases outside the gene matches: 3. For the CDR3, the DNA is TGTGCCAGCAGTAAAACTAGCGGGAGCACAGATACGCAGTATTTT. Amino acids: CASSKTSGSTDTQYF.

Concerning this clonotype itself: Here the CDR3 omits its conserved ending phenylalanine or tryptophan, so a read error is the likely source. V usage is TRBV4-1 and J usage is TRBJ1-1, with a possible D match to TRBD1 (5 bases). CDR1 and CDR2 (germline): MGHRA, YSYEKL. Between the trimmed V and J ends, which lost 7 bases and 6 bases, there was a span of 9 bases. The CDR3 covers 11 residues. The CDR3 nucleotides read TGCGCCAGCACCGTAGGGGCTGAAGCTTTCCTT. It translates to CASTVGAEAFL.

This clonotype was picked up a small number of times. The rearrangement uses TRBV19 and TRBJ2-1, with D possibly matching TRBD1 (5 bases). In germline, CDR1 is LNHDA, CDR2 SQIVND (reference sequence). V lost 5 bases and J lost 0, with 11 bases in between. This CDR3 is built from 15 residues. CDR3 in amino acids: CASSSDSSSYNEQFF. The CDR3 DNA reads as TGTGCCAGTAGTTCCGACAGCAGCTCCTACAATGAGCAGTTCTTC. The complete variable domain, with remaining parts taken from reference TRBV19 and TRBJ2-1, reads DGGITQSPKYLFRKEGQNVTLSCEQNLNHDAMYWYRQDPGQGLRLIYYSQIVNDFQKGDIAEGYSVSREKKESFPLTVTSAQKNPTAFYLCASSSDSSSYNEQFFGPGTRLTVL.

This clonotype was seen ten or more times. The chain recombines TRBV29-1 with TRBJ2-7; TRBD2 agrees at 10 bases. This CDR3 spans 13 amino acids. The germline V gene encodes CDR1 SQVTM and CDR2 ANQGSEA. The V and J ends lost 4 bases and 2 bases, in that order; junction bases with no gene match: 2. The CDR3 DNA reads as TGCAGCGTTGCACTAGCGGGACCCTACGAGCAGTACTTC. The encoded protein is CSVALAGPYEQYF.

The chain has TRBV5-6 and TRBJ2-7, with D possibly being TRBD1 or TRBD2 (5 bases each). Germline V gene data show CDR1 as SGHDT and CDR2 as YYEEEE. The CDR3 extends over 15 amino acids. The germline V and J ends were trimmed by 0 bases and 4 bases, with 14 bases remaining between them. The CDR3 is CASSLGGTTSYEQYF. CDR3 nucleotides: TGTGCCAGCAGCTTGGGAGGGACCACTTCATACGAGCAGTACTTC.

This clonotype turned up a few times. V usage is TRBV15 and J usage is TRBJ2-4; D unresolved. The V end was cut by 1 base, the J end by 5 bases, with 15 bases between. Germline loops: CDR1 LNHNV, CDR2 YYDKDF (reference sequence). This CDR3 comprises 16 residues. The CDR3 DNA follows: TGTGCCACCAGCAGAGGGTTTGGTGGGCAGGAAAACATTCAGTACTTC. Translated, it gives CATSRGFGGQENIQYF.